Sequencing of this T cell receptor beta chain was carried out in a study of OX40 agonist ivuxolimab in advanced cancers. For the study at large: Those treated in dose escalation had hepatocellular carcinoma, melanoma, renal cell cancer or head and neck cancer.

The germline V gene has CDR1 SGHTA and CDR2 FQGNSA. The CDR3 has 18 residues. Trimming removed 5 bases from V and 1 base from J; junction bases left unmatched: 10. This clone has only one observation. What it binds is unknown. Here immunoSEQ multiplex PCR was the method, and the copy in TCRdb shows in-frame clones only, minus some. The table records about 120,000 clones, 75% to 90% of them present only once. Overall study findings and caveats: There were also nonresponders showing low normalized T-cell clonal expansion. Clones of CD4+ and CD8+ blood T cells grew by week 6 at doses of 0.1 to 3.0 mg/kg. The average count of expanded clones was higher among CD8+ T cells than among CD4+.

J is TRBJ1-4 and V is TRBV7-2; 10 positions match TRBD1. The sequencing used CD4+ or CD8+ T cells sorted from blood, collected in a trial of the OX40 agonist ivuxolimab. The TCR was taken from an adult with an advanced solid tumor such as melanoma, head and neck, liver or kidney cancer. The CDR3 reads CASSQRGTGALTNEKLFF. CDR3 coding DNA: TGTGCCAGCAGCCAGAGGGGGACAGGGGCCTTAACTAATGAAAAACTGTTTTTT.